This T cell receptor beta chain was sequenced for a study of T-cell memory formation after mild COVID-19. Study-wide results and limits: Among contracting clones, CD4+ were mainly CM/EM and CD8+ enriched in EMRA. What remained unconfirmed was the SARS-CoV-2 specificity of second-wave clones peaking on day 37.

The CDR3 has 16 amino acids. The junction had 15 bases not matched to a gene; V was cut back by 9 bases and J by 4 bases. Germline V gene lookup returns CDR1 SGHVS and CDR2 FQNEAQ. This clonotype was counted only a few times. The antigen remains unidentified. One entry per CDR3 protein results from TCRdb running MiXCR on the 5' RACE reads. The data show about 250,000 distinct CDR3 sequences, about 16% seen once. The sequence derives from a man aged 18 to 30 who had mild COVID-19 (a few samples of this study predate the infection). Cell type and time point are not known. This chain uses TRBV7-8 with TRBJ2-3, with 8 bases aligning to TRBD2. The specimen was PBMCs or a T cell subset sorted from them (not recorded which). CDR3 sequence: CASRRGVTPEADTQYF. The CDR3 DNA follows: TGTGCCAGTAGGCGGGGGGTCACACCCGAGGCAGATACGCAGTATTTT.